The T cell receptor beta chain described here comes from a study of blood T cell repertoires in COVID-19. Repertoires were generated with immunoSEQ multiplex PCR, while TCRdb's copy carries only in-frame clones and drops some. The table records some 200,000 clones, around 84% of them present only once. V was cut by 0 bases and J by 5 bases, with 14 bases left in between. CDR3 length equals 17 residues. Germline V lookup: CDR1 SEHNR, CDR2 FQNEAQ (reference sequence). There are a few counts of this clone. This TCR was recovered from a woman of 80 years or more with COVID-19, enrolled during active disease. The sequenced sample consisted of peripheral blood. J is TRBJ1-6 and V is TRBV7-9, with TRBD1 as a possible D gene (5 bases). The CDR3 sequence is CASSLAGPRHNNSPLHF. The CDR3 DNA reads TGTGCCAGCAGCTTAGCGGGGCCGAGACACAATAATTCACCCCTCCACTTT.